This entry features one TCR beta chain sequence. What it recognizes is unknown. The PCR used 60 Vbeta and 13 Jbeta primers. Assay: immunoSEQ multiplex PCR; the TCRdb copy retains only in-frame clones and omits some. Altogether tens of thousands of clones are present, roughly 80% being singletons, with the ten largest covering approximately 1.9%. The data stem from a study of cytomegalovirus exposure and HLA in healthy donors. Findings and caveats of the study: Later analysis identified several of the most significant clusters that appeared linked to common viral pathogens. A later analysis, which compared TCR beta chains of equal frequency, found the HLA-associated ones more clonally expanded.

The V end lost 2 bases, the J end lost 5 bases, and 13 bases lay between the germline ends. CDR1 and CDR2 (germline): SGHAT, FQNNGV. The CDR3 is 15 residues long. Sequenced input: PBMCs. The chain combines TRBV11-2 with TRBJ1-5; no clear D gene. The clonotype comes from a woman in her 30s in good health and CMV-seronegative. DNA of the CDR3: TGTGCCAGCAGCTTACTCCCCGGGATCGATCAGCCCCAGCATTTT. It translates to CASSLLPGIDQPQHF.